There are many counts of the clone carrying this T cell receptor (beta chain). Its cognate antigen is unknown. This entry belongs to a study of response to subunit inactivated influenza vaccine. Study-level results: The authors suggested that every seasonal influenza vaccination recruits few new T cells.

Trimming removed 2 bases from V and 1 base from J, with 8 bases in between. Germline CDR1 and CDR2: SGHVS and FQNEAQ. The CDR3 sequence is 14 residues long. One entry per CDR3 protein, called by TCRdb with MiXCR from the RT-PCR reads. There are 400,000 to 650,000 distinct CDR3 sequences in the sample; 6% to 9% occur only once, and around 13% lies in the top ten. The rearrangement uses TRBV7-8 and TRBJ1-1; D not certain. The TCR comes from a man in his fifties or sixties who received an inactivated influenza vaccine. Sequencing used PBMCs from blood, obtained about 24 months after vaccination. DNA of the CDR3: TGTGCCAGCAGCTTAATTGGACCGAACACTGAAGCTTTCTTT. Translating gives CASSLIGPNTEAFF.